This T cell receptor (beta chain) stems from a study of cytomegalovirus exposure and HLA in healthy donors. The repertoire was sequenced with immunoSEQ multiplex PCR; TCRdb's copy has only in-frame clones and lacks some. The profile shows nearly 200,000 clones, 84% of them singletons. The germline gives CDR1 LNHNV, CDR2 YYDKDF (reference sequence). The CDR3 is 13 amino acids. V lost 0 bases and J lost 2, with 5 bases in between. For this clone: Antigen unknown. The identical CDR3 is also encoded by other nucleotide sequences in the sample.

Overall study findings and caveats: In vitro testing confirmed a few CMV-associated chains as specific for CMV antigens. Associated with cytomegalovirus, according to the listing, were around 160 TCR beta chains. High sensitivity and specificity were reportedly achieved when the classifier diagnosed cytomegalovirus status.

Sequenced: PBMCs. V is TRBV15 and J is TRBJ2-7, with D uncertain. The source is a woman between 25 and 40 years old in good health and CMV-seropositive. CDR3 nucleotides: TGTGCCACCAGCAGAGACCTTACCTACGAGCAGTACTTC. As protein: CATSRDLTYEQYF.